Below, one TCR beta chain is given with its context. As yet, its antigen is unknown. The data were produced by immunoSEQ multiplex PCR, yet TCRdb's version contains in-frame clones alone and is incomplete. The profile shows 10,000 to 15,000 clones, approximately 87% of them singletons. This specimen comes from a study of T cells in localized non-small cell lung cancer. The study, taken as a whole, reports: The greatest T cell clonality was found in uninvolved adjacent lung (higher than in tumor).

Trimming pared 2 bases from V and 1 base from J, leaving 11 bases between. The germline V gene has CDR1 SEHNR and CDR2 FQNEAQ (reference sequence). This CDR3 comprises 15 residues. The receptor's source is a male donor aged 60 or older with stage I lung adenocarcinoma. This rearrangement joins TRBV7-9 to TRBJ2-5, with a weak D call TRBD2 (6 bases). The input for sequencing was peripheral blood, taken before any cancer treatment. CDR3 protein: CASSLPGRGQETQYF. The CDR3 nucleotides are TGTGCCAGCAGCTTACCAGGGCGGGGCCAAGAGACCCAGTACTTC.